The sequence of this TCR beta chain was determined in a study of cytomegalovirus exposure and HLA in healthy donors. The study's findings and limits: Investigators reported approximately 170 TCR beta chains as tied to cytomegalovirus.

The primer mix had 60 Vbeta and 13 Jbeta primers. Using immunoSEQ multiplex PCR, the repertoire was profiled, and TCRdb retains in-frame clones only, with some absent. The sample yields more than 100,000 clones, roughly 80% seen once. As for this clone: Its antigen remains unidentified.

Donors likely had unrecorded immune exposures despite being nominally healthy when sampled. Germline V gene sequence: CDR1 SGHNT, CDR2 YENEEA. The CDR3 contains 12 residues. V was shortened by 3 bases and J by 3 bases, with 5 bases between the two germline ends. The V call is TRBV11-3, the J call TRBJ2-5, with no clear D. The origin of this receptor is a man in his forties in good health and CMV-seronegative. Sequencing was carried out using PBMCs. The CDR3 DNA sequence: TGTGCCAGCAGCTTGGGCGAAGAGACCCAGTACTTC. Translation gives CASSLGEETQYF. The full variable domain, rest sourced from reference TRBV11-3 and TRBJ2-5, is EAGVVQSPRYKIIEKKQPVAFWCNPISGHNTLYWYLQNLGQGPELLIRYENEEAVDDSQLPKDRFSAERLKGVDSTLKIQPAELGDSAVYLCASSLGEETQYFGPGTRLLVL.